This T cell receptor beta chain appears in the sequencing data of a study of T cells in Graves' hyperthyroidism and ophthalmopathy. Amplification of TCR beta CDR3 regions was performed using RNA transcripts as template. The primer set for the first-round RT-PCR of the TCR CDR3 was HTBI. TCRdb fed the multiplex PCR reads into MiXCR, producing one record per CDR3 protein. The sample includes hundreds of thousands of distinct CDR3 sequences, about 15% of them seen just once. The germline gives CDR1 MNHGY, CDR2 SVAAGI. This CDR3 is built from 17 residues. Points on this clonotype: The junction shows a germline mismatch at one end, possibly a read error.

The V and J genes are TRBV6-9 and TRBJ2-1; 10 positions agree with TRBD2. Input material: blood. The receptor was isolated from a man between 18 and 29 years old with Graves' ophthalmopathy. This CDR3 reads CASSDSGLAVSYNEQFF. The CDR3 bases are TGTGCCAGCAGTGATTCCGGACTAGCGGTCTCCTACAATGAGCAGTTCTTC.